The 24 T cell receptor beta chains below were found in one sample sequenced in a study of blood T cell repertoires in COVID-19. Method: immunoSEQ multiplex PCR; TCRdb's copy keeps in-frame clones and lacks some. This sample yields 300,000 to 350,000 clones, of which approximately 92% are seen a single time; around 6.8% belongs to the top ten. Sequenced sample: peripheral blood. Receptors originate from a young woman with COVID-19, enrolled during active disease.

The V gene is TRBV7-6, the J gene TRBJ1-2; D is unclear. The germline V gene encodes CDR1 SGHVS and CDR2 FNYEAQ. The CDR3 has 12 residues. V shed 6 bases and J shed 5 bases, with 10 bases lying between them. For the CDR3, the DNA is TGTGCCAGCAGTTCCGACAAGTATGGCTACACCTTC. Amino acid sequence: CASSSDKYGYTF.

This clone was recorded once. The chain uses TRBV5-6 and TRBJ2-7; 9 nucleotides agree with TRBD1. V shed 5 bases and J 3 bases; nucleotides not matched to a gene: 9. Germline V gene data show CDR1 as SGHDT and CDR2 as YYEEEE. The CDR3 spans 15 residues. CDR3 coding DNA: TGTGCCAGCAGACTCGTAGGGGACAGGGTCTACGAGCAGTACTTC. It codes for CASRLVGDRVYEQYF.

The chain is built from TRBV7-9 and TRBJ1-1, with 7 bases matching TRBD1. From germline, CDR1 is SEHNR and CDR2 FQNEAQ (reference sequence). J was trimmed by 1 base and V by 5 bases; bases with no gene match: 7. The CDR3 is made up of 15 amino acids. Written as DNA, the CDR3 is TGTGCCAGCAGCCCAGTACAGGGGAGGAACACTGAAGCTTTCTTT. Amino acid sequence: CASSPVQGRNTEAFF.

V and J are TRBV5-1 and TRBJ2-7; 7 positions match TRBD1. Trimming at V came to 0 bases and at J to 3 bases, leaving 6 bases not matched to a gene. CDR3 length: 15 amino acids. Germline CDR1 SGHRS, CDR2 YFSETQ. DNA for the CDR3: TGCGCCAGCAGCTTGGGACAGGGAAGCTACTACGAGCAGTACTTC. Residues: CASSLGQGSYYEQYF.

V and J are TRBV18 and TRBJ1-2, with 9 bases matching TRBD1. The CDR3 length is 15 residues. The junction had 5 bases not matched to a gene; V was cut back by 2 bases and J by 4 bases. CDR1 KGHSH and CDR2 LQKENI come from the germline V gene. The CDR3 bases are TGTGCCAGCTCACCAGGGACAGGGAGGGGCTATGGCTACACCTTC. Translated: CASSPGTGRGYGYTF.

The chain has TRBV12-3 or TRBV12-4 and TRBJ2-3, with TRBD1 matching 9 bases. The ends lost 8 bases at V and 5 bases at J; junction bases unmatched: 2. The CDR3 has 12 residues. The CDR3: CASGQGIDTQYF. In DNA form, the CDR3 reads TGTGCCAGCGGACAGGGGATAGATACGCAGTATTTT.

V gene TRBV6-5 combines with J gene TRBJ2-1; a weak D match, TRBD2 (7 bases). Trimming cost V 5 bases and J 6 bases, with 14 bases left between them. CDR1 MNHEY and CDR2 SVGAGI come from the germline V gene. The CDR3 sequence is 14 residues long. The CDR3 nucleotides are TGTGCCAGCAGTAGGGGGGAGGGCGTCAATGAGCAGTTCTTC. Translated: CASSRGEGVNEQFF.

This chain connects TRBV6-2 or TRBV6-3 to TRBJ1-1; no firm D call. The V end lost 2 bases, the J end lost 1 base, and 11 bases lay between the germline ends. Looked up from germline, CDR1 is MNHEY and CDR2 is SVGEGT. The length of the CDR3 is 15 residues. Here the CDR3 DNA reads TGTGCCAGCAGTTACGGGCAGGCTGGGAACACTGAAGCTTTCTTT. Its protein is CASSYGQAGNTEAFF.

The chain carries TRBV9 and TRBJ2-7, with a possible D match to TRBD2 (7 bases). The V gene's germline CDR1 is SGDLS and CDR2 YYNGEE. This CDR3 is 15 amino acids long. The V end lost 3 bases, the J end lost 6 bases, and 19 bases lay between the germline ends. CDR3 bases: TGTGCCAGCAGCGCGACGGGGGGCGGAGGATTCGAGCAGTACTTC. It yields the protein CASSATGGGGFEQYF.

This chain uses TRBV5-1 with TRBJ2-5; a weak D match, TRBD2 (6 bases). This CDR3 has 15 amino acids. CDR1 and CDR2 (germline): SGHRS, YFSETQ. Trimming stripped 3 bases from V and 5 bases from J, with 17 bases between. The DNA of the CDR3 is TGCGCCAGCAGCTGGCCGGGACTTGGGGGGGAGACCCAGTACTTC. It translates to CASSWPGLGGETQYF. Full variable domain (missing parts from reference TRBV5-1 and TRBJ2-5): KAGVTQTPRYLIKTRGQQVTLSCSPISGHRSVSWYQQTPGQGLQFLFEYFSETQRNKGNFPGRFSGRQFSNSRSEMNVSTLELGDSALYLCASSWPGLGGETQYFGPGTRLLVL.

The chain recombines TRBV7-2 with TRBJ2-7, with a tentative D call TRBD2 (6 bases). Looked up from germline, CDR1 is SGHTA and CDR2 is FQGNSA. The V end was cut by 2 bases, the J end by 5 bases, with 13 bases between. This CDR3 has 14 amino acids. The CDR3 DNA follows: TGTGCCAGCAGCTTAAGCGGGCGGGTGCACGAGCAGTACTTC. It yields the protein CASSLSGRVHEQYF.

V is TRBV19 and J is TRBJ1-5; D is perhaps TRBD1 (5 bases). Per germline, CDR1 LNHDA and CDR2 SQIVND (reference sequence). Deletions cut 0 bases from V and 1 base from J, with 13 bases between. This CDR3 region has 17 residues. The CDR3 coding sequence is TGTGCCAGTAGTATAGACATGGGGGGAGTGAGCAATCAGCCCCAGCATTTT. Translating it yields CASSIDMGGVSNQPQHF.

The chain links TRBV6-4 to TRBJ2-1, with 7 bases matching TRBD1. The CDR3 length is 13 residues. From germline, CDR1 is MRHNA and CDR2 SNTAGT. Unmatched junction bases numbered 4, after V lost 5 bases and J lost 6 bases. The CDR3 protein is CASSPQGRNEQFF. The CDR3 bases are TGTGCCAGCAGTCCACAGGGGCGCAATGAGCAGTTCTTC.

The V and J genes are TRBV24-1 and TRBJ2-1; 9 nucleotides align to TRBD1. CDR3 length: 13 residues. J lost 7 bases, V lost 8 bases, and 5 bases had no gene match. Germline lookup yields CDR1 KGHDR and CDR2 SFDVKD. CDR3 sequence: CATNDRGFNEQFF. The DNA for the CDR3 is TGTGCCACCAATGACAGGGGGTTTAATGAGCAGTTCTTC.

V gene TRBV11-2 combines with J gene TRBJ2-3, with a possible D match to TRBD2 (5 bases). This CDR3 has 17 residues. Per germline, CDR1 SGHAT and CDR2 FQNNGV. The V end lost 1 base, the J end lost 5 bases, and 19 bases lay between the germline ends. The CDR3, as DNA: TGTGCCAGCAGCTTAGTTGTTGGGTGGGAGTTCGTAGATACGCAGTATTTT. This gives the protein CASSLVVGWEFVDTQYF.

As for this clone: In the same sample, other DNA sequences code for this CDR3. This chain connects TRBV27 to TRBJ2-3; possibly TRBD2 for D (6 bases). The CDR3 has 14 residues. CDR1 is MNHEY, CDR2 SMNVEV, per germline (reference sequence). V lost 3 bases and J lost 0, with 7 bases in between. The chain's CDR3 is CASSLSGSTDTQYF. The CDR3 nucleotides read TGTGCCAGCAGTTTGAGCGGGAGCACAGATACGCAGTATTTT.

This chain uses TRBV28 with TRBJ2-3, with D possibly TRBD1 on 6 matching bases. The CDR3 is 14 amino acids. Per germline, CDR1 MDHEN and CDR2 SYDVKM. V was cut by 6 bases and J by 3 bases, with 13 bases left in between. The DNA of the CDR3 is TGTGCCAGCAGCCTGACAGGTTGGACAGATACGCAGTATTTT. This gives the protein CASSLTGWTDTQYF.

Comment on this clone: At the DNA level, this CDR3 is encoded by other sequences in the same sample as well. The V call is TRBV5-1, the J call TRBJ2-5; 7 nucleotides line up with TRBD1. This CDR3 region has 14 residues. V lost 3 bases to trimming and J lost 3 bases; unmatched junction nucleotides: 5. The germline gives CDR1 SGHRS, CDR2 YFSETQ. CDR3 amino acids: CASSWGQGEETQYF. CDR3 coding DNA: TGCGCCAGCAGCTGGGGTCAGGGGGAAGAGACCCAGTACTTC.

The chain has TRBV5-6 and TRBJ1-6, with D hard to call. The CDR3 sequence is 12 residues long. Trimming removed 4 bases from V and 12 bases from J, with 11 bases in between. Per germline, CDR1 SGHDT and CDR2 YYEEEE. The CDR3 here is CASSRVNIPLHF. CDR3 DNA: TGTGCCAGCAGCCGGGTCAACATACCCCTCCACTTT.

This chain links TRBV6-6 with TRBJ2-7, with 7 bases aligning to TRBD1. The V gene end was trimmed by 9 bases and the J gene end by 6 bases; junction bases not matched to a gene: 8. CDR1 MNHNY and CDR2 SVGAGI come from the germline V gene (reference sequence). This CDR3 is built from 12 residues. The CDR3 DNA reads as TGTGCCAGTGACAGGGACCGAGGCGAGCAGTACTTC. Translation gives CASDRDRGEQYF.

The J gene is TRBJ1-6, the V gene TRBV25-1, with 7 bases fitting TRBD1. V dropped 5 bases and J dropped 3; count of bases not matched to a gene: 4. The CDR3 has 15 residues. Per the germline V gene, CDR1 is MGHDK and CDR2 is SYGVNS. The DNA for the CDR3 is TGTGCCAGCAGTACCCAGGGGGTCTATAATTCACCCCTCCACTTT. This gives the protein CASSTQGVYNSPLHF.

The chain is built from TRBV18 and TRBJ1-5; 8 bases are a match to TRBD1. Germline trimming cut 3 bases from V and 2 bases from J; bases unmatched to any gene: 3. CDR3 length equals 15 residues. CDR1 and CDR2 from the germline V gene are KGHSH and LQKENI. The CDR3 coding sequence is TGTGCCAGCTCACCTCAGACAGGGGGCAATCAGCCCCAGCATTTT. Translating it yields CASSPQTGGNQPQHF.

The chain employs TRBV27 and TRBJ1-6, with 7 bases that match TRBD1. CDR3 size: 16 residues. V was clipped by 4 bases and J by 7 bases; unmatched bases: 10. From germline, CDR1 is MNHEY and CDR2 SMNVEV (reference sequence). Here the CDR3 reads CASSSPTGSKNSPLHF. DNA of the CDR3: TGTGCCAGCAGTTCCCCGACAGGGTCTAAAAATTCACCCCTCCACTTT.

The V and J genes are TRBV28 and TRBJ1-5; 7 bases align to TRBD1. The germline CDR1 and CDR2 sequences are MDHEN and SYDVKM. The CDR3 contains 17 residues. Trimming removed 6 bases from V and 0 bases from J; junction bases left unmatched: 11. CDR3 in DNA: TGTGCCAGCAGGCGGAACAGGGGCCCTTATAGCAATCAGCCCCAGCATTTT. Translated: CASRRNRGPYSNQPQHF.